The clone carrying this T cell receptor (beta chain) was counted only a few times. Its antigen is unknown. Preparing the TCRbeta library involved the use of unique molecular identifiers. From the PCR reads, TCRdb called clonotypes with MiXCR, one entry per CDR3 protein. The sample consists of 500,000 to 650,000 distinct CDR3 sequences, roughly 13% of them appearing once. These data belong to a study of T-cell reconstitution after alpha-beta-depleted transplantation in children. The study's findings and limits: A year post-transplant, T-cell counts and diversity derived mostly from newly produced T cells. The origin of alpha-beta T cells about two months after transplant was reportedly several hundred expanded graft clones.

This receptor was obtained from a male patient younger than 18 who had a stem cell transplant for acute myeloid leukemia, so the T cells may come from the graft donor. The sequencing here drew on PBMCs, mostly from graft donor cells, taken 360 days after TCRalphabeta/CD19-depleted stem cell transplant.

CDR3 nucleotides: TGCGCCAGCAGCCAAAACACGGCGCGGGGGTACGAGCAGTACTTC. This gives the protein CASSQNTARGYEQYF. V is TRBV4-1 and J is TRBJ2-7, with TRBD2 matching over 7 bases. CDR1 and CDR2 from the germline V gene are MGHRA and YSYEKL. This CDR3 has 15 residues. V lost 2 bases to trimming and J lost 4 bases; unmatched junction nucleotides: 8.